One sample yielded the 5 T cell receptor beta chains listed below, sequenced in a study of blood T cell repertoires in COVID-19. TCRdb's table, derived via immunoSEQ multiplex PCR, lists solely in-frame clones and lacks some. The sample holds 210,000 or so clones, 70% to 90% seen once. Sequenced material: PBMCs or T cells enriched from blood (not recorded which). The source is a man aged 30 to 39 who had recovered from COVID-19.

V and J are TRBV27 and TRBJ2-3, with TRBD2 as a possible D gene (6 bases). The ends were cut back, 0 bases at V and 2 bases at J, with 12 bases in the middle. From germline, CDR1 is MNHEY and CDR2 SMNVEV (reference sequence). The CDR3 extends over 16 amino acids. DNA for the CDR3: TGTGCCAGCAGTTTATCCCCCGGGGGAGACACAGATACGCAGTATTTT. Translated: CASSLSPGGDTDTQYF.

The V call is TRBV28, the J call TRBJ1-6; D perhaps matches TRBD1 (5 bases). The CDR3 runs to 14 residues. The germline gives CDR1 MDHEN, CDR2 SYDVKM. V lost 8 bases to trimming and J lost 5 bases, with 13 bases between them. CDR3 coding DNA: TGTGCCAGCTTAGACAGAGACGATAATTCACCCCTCCACTTT. Its translation is CASLDRDDNSPLHF. The full variable domain, with the rest looked up from reference TRBV28 and TRBJ1-6, is DVKVTQSSRYLVKRTGEKVFLECVQDMDHENMFWYRQDPGLGLRLIYFSYDVKMKEKGDIPEGYSVSREKKERFSLILESASTNQTSMYLCASLDRDDNSPLHFGNGTRLTVT.

V gene TRBV19 combines with J gene TRBJ2-7; TRBD1 matches 9 bases. Germline CDR1 reads LNHDA; CDR2 reads SQIVND (reference sequence). The CDR3 length is 15 residues. Germline trimming cut 3 bases from V and 1 base from J; bases unmatched to any gene: 4. Here the CDR3 DNA reads TGTGCCAGTAGTATCGCCGGGACAGGGTCCTACGAGCAGTACTTC. This gives the protein CASSIAGTGSYEQYF.

This clone was detected a few times. The chain joins TRBV18 to TRBJ1-1; D is unclear. The V end lost 2 bases, the J end lost 4 bases, and 14 bases lay between the germline ends. The CDR3 totals 15 residues. Germline-derived CDR1 and CDR2 are KGHSH and LQKENI. The CDR3 nucleotides are TGTGCCAGCTCACCAAAGAGGGCGGTAGCCACTGAAGCTTTCTTT. It specifies CASSPKRAVATEAFF.

This rearrangement joins TRBV7-2 to TRBJ1-5, with TRBD1 as a possible D gene (5 bases). This CDR3 is 17 amino acids long. In germline, CDR1 is SGHTA, CDR2 FQGNSA. V lost 3 bases, J lost 0 bases, and 15 bases lay in between. CDR3 loop: CASSFSLGGYSNQPQHF. DNA for the CDR3: TGTGCCAGCAGCTTTTCATTGGGGGGTTATAGCAATCAGCCCCAGCATTTT.